These 9 T cell receptor beta chains came from one sample sequenced in a study of neurological immune-mediated disorders. One entry per CDR3 protein results from TCRdb running MiXCR on the 5' RACE reads. Among tens of thousands of distinct CDR3 sequences listed, 10% to 15% were seen once. Noted time point: longitudinal time-point 2. The sequenced sample was PBMCs. The receptor source for this set is a woman aged 40 to 50 in good health.

Turning to this clonotype: One junction end disagrees with the germline gene, perhaps due to a read error. This chain joins TRBV3-1 and TRBJ2-3; 7 nucleotides match TRBD2. CDR1 LGHDT and CDR2 YNNKEL come from the germline V gene (reference sequence). The CDR3 is 19 residues long. This CDR3 reads CASSQDGFGLAVGTDTRYF. The CDR3 DNA is TGTGCAAGCAGCCAAGATGGCTTTGGGCTAGCGGTGGGCACAGATACGCGGTATTTT.

As regards this clonotype: Given a much more abundant clone one base away, this may be a read error. V usage is TRBV30 and J usage is TRBJ2-7; D perhaps matches TRBD1 (5 bases). Germline lookup yields CDR1 GTSNPN and CDR2 SVGIG (reference sequence). The CDR3 has 12 amino acids. V dropped 3 bases and J dropped 2 bases, with 8 bases sitting between them. The CDR3 DNA is TGTGCCTGGAGCGACAGTACCTACGAGCAGTACTTC. This translates into CAWSDSTYEQYF.

The rearrangement links TRBV10-2 to TRBJ2-7, with 7 bases fitting TRBD1. Trimming took 2 bases from V and 5 from J; bases not matched to a gene: 15. This CDR3 region has 17 residues. CDR1 is WSHSY and CDR2 is SAAADI in the germline V gene. The CDR3 bases are TGCGCCAGCAGTGAGCCCCTATGGACAGGATCTTCAGACGAGCAGTACTTC. This sequence encodes CASSEPLWTGSSDEQYF.

This clonotype was seen repeatedly, ten times or more. This chain uses TRBV10-3 with TRBJ1-1; perhaps TRBD1 as D (6 bases). The CDR3 is 14 amino acids. Germline V gene lookup returns CDR1 ENHRY and CDR2 SYGVKD. Trimming cost V 0 bases and J 5 bases, with 10 bases left between them. In DNA form, the CDR3 reads TGTGCCATCAGTGAGTCCGGGGGCCGGACTGAAGCTTTCTTT. Its protein product is CAISESGGRTEAFF.

Ten or more counts support this clonotype. The J gene is TRBJ2-3, the V gene TRBV20-1; 9 positions match TRBD2. Germline V gives CDR1 DFQATT, CDR2 SNEGSKA (reference sequence). This CDR3 contains 13 residues. V shed 5 bases, J shed 8 bases, and the junction held 8 bases outside the gene matches. The DNA of the CDR3 is TGCAGTGCTGCGGGAGGGCCCTCTGGTACGCAGTATTTT. It codes for CSAAGGPSGTQYF.

This clonotype was detected once. This may come from a read error, since a much larger clone is one base off. The V gene is TRBV6-5, the J gene TRBJ2-7; D unclear. The germline gives CDR1 MNHEY, CDR2 SVGAGI. V was cut by 2 bases and J by 1 base, with 12 bases left in between. This CDR3 has 15 amino acids. Here the CDR3 DNA reads TGTGCCAGCAGTTACACGAGTGGCAGTTCCTACGAGCAGTACTTC. It specifies CASSYTSGSSYEQYF.

This clonotype came up many times. V gene TRBV5-1 combines with J gene TRBJ1-2; 9 positions match TRBD1. CDR1 and CDR2 (germline): SGHRS, YFSETQ. After removal of 3 bases from V and 3 bases from J, the junction contained 9 bases not matched to a gene. This CDR3 region has 16 residues. The CDR3 loop is CASSSPPGQGDYGYTF. The DNA of the CDR3 is TGCGCCAGCAGCTCGCCTCCGGGACAGGGAGACTATGGCTACACCTTC.

This clonotype has at least ten counts. The chain joins TRBV6-6 to TRBJ2-1; TRBD2 matches at 9 bases. This CDR3 spans 15 amino acids. Trimming cost V 6 bases and J 2 bases; bases outside gene matches: 5. Germline V gene sequence: CDR1 MNHNY, CDR2 SVGAGI (reference sequence). The CDR3 nucleotides read TGTGCCAGCAGCTCCGAGCGGGAGGCCTACAATGAGCAGTTCTTC. It yields the protein CASSSEREAYNEQFF.

In this sample, this clonotype turned up many times. The chain employs TRBV20-1 and TRBJ1-2; weak D call: TRBD1 (6 bases). This CDR3 is 10 amino acids long. V was pared by 4 bases and J by 7 bases, with 7 bases between. Germline CDR1 reads DFQATT; CDR2 reads SNEGSKA (reference sequence). DNA of the CDR3: TGCAGTGCTACAGGGGCTGGCTACACCTTC. This codes for CSATGAGYTF.